This section outlines one TCR beta chain sequence together with its context. Its antigen remains unidentified. Given the absence of the conserved phenylalanine or tryptophan at the CDR3 end, a read error is likely. It is unclear where the CDR3 begins or ends on the DNA, so no DNA is shown, and the CDR3 is as TCRdb lists it. The data derive from a study of somatic mutations in cytotoxic T cells in rheumatoid arthritis. Across the whole study: Collection of patient blood (30 ml EDTA) took place right after diagnosis, before any treatment. There were some V beta antibody-stained T-cell populations flow-sorted at nearly 100% purity, and these included V beta1+ cells sequenced for TCRB. The study's findings and limits: CD8+ T cells showed clonality that did not differ significantly between patients with rheumatoid arthritis and age-matched healthy controls.

Measured with immunoSEQ multiplex PCR; TCRdb has only the in-frame clones, and not every one. This sample has thousands of clones, with roughly 85% found just once. This TCR derives from a man aged 55 to 70 with rheumatoid arthritis. Sample: CD8+ T cells sorted from blood.

CDR3 in amino acids: CASSHQTGPNEKLFL. V usage is TRBV28 and J usage is TRBJ1-4; no DNA check was done on the table's D call, TRBD1. The CDR3 is made up of 15 amino acids, end residues included. Germline CDR1 and CDR2: MDHEN and SYDVKM.